The 23 T cell receptor beta chains listed next were all sequenced from one sample in a study of CD8+ T cells in alopecia areata. RNA, once extracted, was reverse transcribed into cDNA for use as the sequencing template. The method was immunoSEQ multiplex PCR; TCRdb's version includes in-frame clones alone and lacks a portion of them. Altogether roughly 130,000 clones are present, 45% to 65% being singletons, with the ten largest covering under 5%. Here the sequenced sample was CD4+ T cells sorted from blood, taken at week 0. The receptors here all came from a human donor with alopecia areata.

This clone was detected a few times. The chain recombines TRBV7-2 with TRBJ2-3; D gene ambiguous. The V end was cut by 11 bases, the J end by 2 bases, with 11 bases between. Germline V gene sequence: CDR1 SGHTA, CDR2 FQGNSA. The CDR3 is made up of 12 amino acids. The CDR3 region is CAGGETTDTQYF. As DNA, the CDR3 is TGTGCCGGCGGAGAAACCACAGATACGCAGTATTTT. The complete variable domain, with remaining parts taken from reference TRBV7-2 and TRBJ2-3, reads GAGVSQSPSNKVTEKGKDVELRCDPISGHTALYWYRQSLGQGLEFLIYFQGNSAPDKSGLPSDRFSAERTGGSVSTLTIQRTQQEDSAVYLCAGGETTDTQYFGPGTRLTVL.

The rearrangement links TRBV30 to TRBJ2-3, with 10 bases identical to TRBD2. The CDR3 is 17 residues long. V shed 3 bases, J shed 4 bases, and the junction held 13 bases outside the gene matches. Per the germline V gene, CDR1 is GTSNPN and CDR2 is SVGIG (reference sequence). The CDR3 loop reads CAWSPRVLAGASDTQYF. The CDR3 DNA sequence: TGTGCCTGGAGCCCGAGGGTCCTAGCGGGAGCATCAGATACGCAGTATTTT.

The count of this clone is one. The chain employs TRBV5-6 and TRBJ1-2; D remains unclear. The CDR3 totals 16 residues. Germline CDR1 and CDR2: SGHDT and YYEEEE. Trimming removed 1 base from V and 1 base from J, with 14 bases in between. DNA for the CDR3: TGTGCCAGCAGCTTGAAAATGGTCGGGTTTAACTATGGCTACACCTTC. Protein: CASSLKMVGFNYGYTF.

This clone was seen only a few times. This chain links TRBV6-6 with TRBJ1-5; no firm D call. The CDR3 consists of 14 residues. Trimming removed 0 bases from V and 2 bases from J, with 5 bases in between. Germline CDR1 and CDR2: MNHNY and SVGAGI (reference sequence). CDR3 loop: CASSYSRGNQPQHF. In DNA form, the CDR3 reads TGTGCCAGCAGTTACTCGAGAGGCAATCAGCCCCAGCATTTT.

The V call is TRBV28, the J call TRBJ2-5; D not resolved. The J call is in doubt because the DNA end fits TRBJ2-7 better. The V gene's germline CDR1 is MDHEN and CDR2 SYDVKM. This CDR3 is built from 13 residues. The CDR3 DNA follows: TGTGCCAGCAGTCCATTAGCCGCTTACGAGCAGTACTTC. This encodes CASSPLAAYEQYF.

The rearrangement uses TRBV6-6 and TRBJ2-6, with D hard to call. Between the trimmed V and J ends, which lost 4 bases and 2 bases, there was a span of 6 bases. There are 14 residues in the CDR3. Germline V gene data show CDR1 as MNHNY and CDR2 as SVGAGI (reference sequence). The CDR3 is CASSWGPGANVLTF. Here the CDR3 DNA reads TGTGCCAGCAGTTGGGGTCCTGGGGCCAACGTCCTGACTTTC.

This clone was seen more than once but under ten times. The rearrangement uses TRBV11-2 and TRBJ2-1; 10 nucleotides match TRBD2. The CDR3 has 16 residues. The V and J ends lost 2 bases and 6 bases, in that order; junction bases with no gene match: 7. Germline V gene sequence: CDR1 SGHAT, CDR2 FQNNGV. The DNA of the CDR3 is TGTGCCAGCAGCTTACTAGCGGGAGTGGGACGCAATGAGCAGTTCTTC. It encodes CASSLLAGVGRNEQFF. The variable domain in full, completed from reference TRBV11-2 and TRBJ2-1, reads EAGVAQSPRYKIIEKRQSVAFWCNPISGHATLYWYQQILGQGPKLLIQFQNNGVVDDSQLPKDRFSAERLKGVDSTLKIQPAKLEDSAVYLCASSLLAGVGRNEQFFGPGTRLTVL.

This clone was picked up a small number of times. This sequence joins TRBV4-3 and TRBJ1-5, with D perhaps TRBD1 (5 bases). This CDR3 spans 14 amino acids. The V gene's germline CDR1 is LGHNA and CDR2 YSLEER. Trimming removed 3 bases at V and 4 bases at J, with 10 bases between. In DNA, the CDR3 is TGCGCCAGCAGCCAGGGGGTGGAAAATCAGCCCCAGCATTTT. This sequence encodes CASSQGVENQPQHF.

The table lists this clone with a few counts. The V gene is TRBV30, the J gene TRBJ1-1; TRBD1 matches at 9 bases. Germline CDR1 and CDR2: GTSNPN and SVGIG (reference sequence). CDR3 size: 16 residues. The V and J ends lost 3 bases and 3 bases, in that order; junction bases with no gene match: 11. CDR3 region: CAWRTGQGLLDTEAFF. The CDR3, as DNA: TGTGCCTGGAGGACGGGACAGGGCCTATTGGACACTGAAGCTTTCTTT.

This chain joins TRBV27 and TRBJ1-2; D uncertain. V was pared by 2 bases and J by 4 bases, with 8 bases between. The CDR3 runs 13 residues. Germline lookup yields CDR1 MNHEY and CDR2 SMNVEV (reference sequence). Here the CDR3 DNA reads TGTGCCAGCAGTTTAGACCCCCGCTATGGCTACACCTTC. Its protein product is CASSLDPRYGYTF.

The chain combines TRBV4-1 with TRBJ1-1; D possibly corresponds to TRBD1 (5 bases). The germline V gene encodes CDR1 MGHRA and CDR2 YSYEKL. The CDR3 extends over 17 amino acids. V lost 0 bases, J lost 1 base, and 15 bases lay in between. CDR3 amino acids: CASSQDTFRRGNTEAFF. DNA of the CDR3: TGCGCCAGCAGCCAAGACACCTTCCGGAGGGGGAACACTGAAGCTTTCTTT.

V and J are TRBV7-7 and TRBJ2-1, with 10 bases fitting TRBD1. Germline V lookup: CDR1 SSHAT, CDR2 FNYEAQ (reference sequence). Germline trimming cut 5 bases from V and 8 bases from J; bases unmatched to any gene: 6. This CDR3 is built from 14 residues. This CDR3 is CASSETGGGDEQFF. CDR3 DNA sequence: TGTGCCAGCAGCGAGACAGGGGGCGGGGATGAGCAGTTCTTC.

This clone turned up a few times. The V and J genes are TRBV7-2 and TRBJ2-5; 7 nucleotides match TRBD1. Germline values: CDR1 SGHTA, CDR2 FQGNSA. The trim removed 5 bases at V and 5 bases at J, leaving 8 bases unmatched. This CDR3 contains 14 residues. The CDR3 bases are TGTGCCAGCAGCGTAGGACAGGCCGGGGAGACCCAGTACTTC. As protein: CASSVGQAGETQYF.

The chain carries TRBV10-3 and TRBJ2-3, with D perhaps matching TRBD1 (5 bases). This CDR3 is built from 17 residues. Germline-derived CDR1 and CDR2 are ENHRY and SYGVKD. V lost 0 bases, J lost 0 bases, and 13 bases lay in between. The CDR3 nucleotides read TGTGCCATCAGTGAGTCGTCAGGGCGTTTTAGCACAGATACGCAGTATTTT. Translation gives CAISESSGRFSTDTQYF.

The rearrangement joins TRBV9 to TRBJ1-4; D not resolved. The ends were cut back, 3 bases at V and 6 bases at J, with 15 bases in the middle. Germline lookup yields CDR1 SGDLS and CDR2 YYNGEE. The CDR3 length is 15 residues. For the CDR3, the DNA is TGTGCCAGCAGCGACGACGGAGGTGCCGATGAAAAACTGTTTTTT. Amino acids: CASSDDGGADEKLFF.

J is TRBJ2-2 and V is TRBV7-9, with 7 bases that match TRBD1. Germline V gives CDR1 SEHNR, CDR2 FQNEAQ (reference sequence). V lost 5 bases and J lost 4; bases outside the gene matches: 7. This CDR3 contains 15 residues. The CDR3 region has the DNA TGTGCCAGCAGCCCGGGACAGCTCCTCACCGGGGAGCTGTTTTTT. It yields the protein CASSPGQLLTGELFF.

The chain links TRBV9 to TRBJ2-1; D gene unclear. The CDR3 consists of 15 residues. Trimming removed 2 bases at V and 7 bases at J, with 16 bases between. Germline V gives CDR1 SGDLS, CDR2 YYNGEE. The CDR3 protein is CASSVDNSRRNEQFF. CDR3 nucleotide sequence: TGTGCCAGCAGCGTCGACAATTCGCGGCGTAATGAGCAGTTCTTC.

This clone was seen only once. The DNA for the CDR3 is TGTGCCAGCAGTTTACAGGGACTAGCTCACGAGCAGTACTTC. Amino acids: CASSLQGLAHEQYF. The gene calls are TRBV27 and TRBJ2-7, with 9 nucleotides matching TRBD2. Germline V CDR1 and CDR2: MNHEY, SMNVEV (reference sequence). The CDR3 runs 14 residues. With 2 bases clipped from V and 5 bases from J, the junction kept 4 bases outside the gene matches.

The genes are TRBV6-1 and TRBJ1-2, with D uncertain. Trimming took off 8 bases at V and 3 bases at J, with 16 bases between the two ends. CDR1 MNHNS and CDR2 SASEGT come from the germline V gene. The CDR3 totals 14 residues. Here the CDR3 reads CASRLAALDYGYTF. CDR3 nucleotides: TGTGCCAGCCGACTGGCCGCTTTGGACTATGGCTACACCTTC.

J is TRBJ2-3 and V is TRBV7-2; D gene uncertain. The CDR3 extends over 13 amino acids. V was clipped by 4 bases and J by 5 bases, with 10 bases between them. The germline CDR1 and CDR2 sequences are SGHTA and FQGNSA. Here the CDR3 reads CASSSLTQDTQYF. The CDR3 DNA follows: TGTGCCAGCAGCTCCTTGACACAAGATACGCAGTATTTT.

The chain employs TRBV29-1 and TRBJ1-3, with D tentatively TRBD1 (6 bases). Germline CDR1 is SQVTM and CDR2 is ANQGSEA. The CDR3 runs 16 residues. V lost 3 bases and J lost 8, with 23 bases in between. The CDR3 sequence is CSVEVPQRGIGDTIYF. The CDR3 DNA sequence: TGCAGCGTTGAGGTCCCGCAGAGGGGGATAGGTGACACCATATATTTT.

The CDR3 sequence: CASSPNKVRGETQYF. The CDR3 nucleotides are TGTGCCAGCAGCCCCAATAAGGTCCGTGGCGAGACCCAGTACTTC. J is TRBJ2-5 and V is TRBV7-2, with D unresolved. CDR3 length: 15 residues. V was clipped by 5 bases and J by 5 bases, with 18 bases between them. Germline CDR1 SGHTA, CDR2 FQGNSA.

The rearrangement uses TRBV29-1 and TRBJ2-5; 9 positions agree with TRBD1. Germline lookup yields CDR1 SQVTM and CDR2 ANQGSEA. This CDR3 contains 13 residues. V shed 6 bases and J 5 bases; nucleotides not matched to a gene: 7. CDR3 residues: CSVGTGSMETQYF. CDR3 DNA: TGCAGCGTGGGGACAGGGAGTATGGAGACCCAGTACTTC. Combining the CDR3 with reference TRBV29-1 and TRBJ2-5 gives the whole variable domain SAVISQKPSRDICQRGTSLTIQCQVDSQVTMMFWYRQQPGQSLTLIATANQGSEATYESGFVIDKFPISRPNLTFSTLTVSNMSPEDSSIYLCSVGTGSMETQYFGPGTRLLVL.